The rows below give T cell receptor beta chains drawn from one sample of a study of blood T cells in healthy people across ages. Using its own MiXCR run on the 5' RACE reads, TCRdb lists one record per CDR3 protein. This sample carries more than 1,000,000 distinct CDR3 sequences, under 30% of them seen once, and the ten largest clones take around 0.7%. These same records also appear under a second study, on T cells of mothers and their children.

The sequencing input was blood. Every receptor here comes from a girl aged 2 to 9 in good health. CDR3s include the opening cysteine and the closing phenylalanine or tryptophan. The D gene is left open where the match is weak. Where a row states a size, it is once, few, many or the class of an expanded clone; other rows omit it.

many	15	TRBV11-1	TRBJ2-5	TRBD2	TGTGCCAGCAGCTTAGGGACTAGCGGGGAAGAGACCCAGTACTTC	CASSLGTSGEETQYF
NA	14	TRBV7-9	TRBJ2-1	NA	TGTGCCAGCAGCTTAGCGGCCCTCTACAATGAGCAGTTCTTC	CASSLAALYNEQFF
NA	12	TRBV7-2	TRBJ2-4	NA	TGTGCCAGCAGCTTAGGAGGGATCTATCAGTACTTC	CASSLGGIYQYF
few	14	TRBV7-9	TRBJ2-5	NA	TGCGCCAGCAGCCTATTGGAAGGAACGGGGACCCAGTACTTC	CASSLLEGTGTQYF
few	14	TRBV6-1	TRBJ2-7	NA	TGTGCCAGCACTTCCAGGTTAAATATCTGCGAGCAGTACTTC	CASTSRLNICEQYF
NA	13	TRBV6-1	TRBJ2-5	NA	TGTGCCAGCAGCGCCATAGGGTTGGAGACCCAGTACTTC	CASSAIGLETQYF
few	10	TRBV29-1	TRBJ2-5	NA	TGCAGCGTTGAAGAAGTAACCCAGTACTTC	CSVEEVTQYF
many	16	TRBV7-8	TRBJ1-3	NA	TGTGCCAGCAGCTTAGTTGTTCCTAGCTCTGGAAACACCATATATTTT	CASSLVVPSSGNTIYF
NA	13	TRBV4-1	TRBJ2-3	NA	TGCGCCAGCAGCCAAGATCGAGGAGTTACGCAGTATTTT	CASSQDRGVTQYF
NA	14	TRBV10-1	TRBJ2-7	NA	TGCGCCAGCAGTGAGGACAGCAACTCCTACGAGCAGTACTTC	CASSEDSNSYEQYF
NA	15	TRBV5-1	TRBJ2-7	TRBD1	TGCGCCAGCAGCTCAGCCGGGACAGGGCCCCACGAGCAGTACTTC	CASSSAGTGPHEQYF
NA	15	TRBV27	TRBJ2-4	NA	TGTGCCAGCAGTTTGAACCCGGGACATATAGACATTCAGTACTTC	CASSLNPGHIDIQYF
few	15	TRBV6-2/TRBV6-3	TRBJ2-1	NA	TGTGCCAGCAGTTATATCTTGACCTCCTACAATGAGCAGTTCTTC	CASSYILTSYNEQFF
NA	15	TRBV6-1	TRBJ2-7	NA	TGTGCCAGCAGTGAAGGGTTTGAAAGGTGGGACGAGCAGTACTTC	CASSEGFERWDEQYF
NA	17	TRBV9	TRBJ2-6	TRBD2	TGTGCCAGCAGCGGTAGCGGGATCTCCTCTGGGGCCAACGTCCTGACTTTC	CASSGSGISSGANVLTF
few	13	TRBV20-1	TRBJ2-7	NA	TGCAGTGCTACCCCGGGACTCATGCACGAGCAGTACTTC	CSATPGLMHEQYF
few	15	TRBV12-3/TRBV12-4	TRBJ2-7	TRBD1	TGTGCCAGCAGTTTCACCGGGACAGGGTTTGGCGAGCAGTACTTC	CASSFTGTGFGEQYF
NA	16	TRBV12-3/TRBV12-4	TRBJ1-5	TRBD1	TGTGCCAGCAATTTAGACAGGGTAGATAGCAATCAGCCCCAGCATTTT	CASNLDRVDSNQPQHF
few	16	TRBV7-8	TRBJ2-1	TRBD1	TGTGCCAGCAGCTTAGTCGGCAGGGGGTATATCTATGAGCAGTTCTTC	CASSLVGRGYIYEQFF
NA	14	TRBV13	TRBJ2-5	NA	TGTGCCAGCAGCACCACGAAGACGGTGGAGACCCAGTACTTC	CASSTTKTVETQYF
NA	19	TRBV4-1	TRBJ2-2	NA	TGCGCCAGCAGCCAAGATCCATCCGTAGCGGAATGGGACACCGGGGAGCTGTTTTTT	CASSQDPSVAEWDTGELFF
few	12	TRBV10-3	TRBJ2-1	NA	TGTGCCATCAGTGAGTCGGACAATGAGCAGTTCTTC	CAISESDNEQFF
many	12	TRBV7-9	TRBJ2-3	NA	TGTGCCAGCAGTTGGGTGGGAGATACGCAGTATTTT	CASSWVGDTQYF
few	16	TRBV11-2	TRBJ2-7	TRBD1	TGTGCCAGCAGCTTGTGGGGACAGGGAGGCTTAAACGAGCAGTACTTC	CASSLWGQGGLNEQYF
few	16	TRBV7-2	TRBJ2-5	TRBD2	TGTGCCAGCAGCTCGGACCTTACTAGCGTTGTTGAGACCCAGTACTTC	CASSSDLTSVVETQYF
few	15	TRBV20-1	TRBJ2-1	TRBD2	TGCAGTGCTAGCCTAGCGGGAGAATGGGGCAATGAGCAGTTCTTC	CSASLAGEWGNEQFF
few	18	TRBV20-1	TRBJ2-1	TRBD2	TGCAGTGCTACTAGTCTAGTGGGGTTAGCGGGAGTACGGAATGAGCAGTTCTTC	CSATSLVGLAGVRNEQFF